Below, 20 T cell receptor beta chains from the same sample are listed, as sequenced in a study of OX40 agonist ivuxolimab in advanced cancers. Receptors were amplified or captured by the immunoSEQ multiplex PCR assay. TCRdb took over this immuneACCESS table, retaining in-frame rearrangements with V and J assigned. Such tables are incomplete; in checked studies, under half of the missing clones stem from an unresolved V gene, and the remainder is unexplained. Counted in this sample were tens of thousands of clones; roughly 86% of them appeared once. Clones ranked in the top ten supply about 2% of the sample. The sample here was CD4+ or CD8+ T cells sorted from blood, taken in a trial of the OX40 agonist ivuxolimab. These receptors were taken from an adult with an advanced solid tumor such as melanoma, head and neck, liver or kidney cancer.

This clone showed up just a few times. The rearrangement links TRBV29-1 to TRBJ2-5; 10 bases agree with TRBD1. The trim removed 6 bases at V and 5 bases at J, leaving 21 bases unmatched. CDR3 size: 18 residues. Germline CDR1 and CDR2: SQVTM and ANQGSEA. The CDR3 is CSVQRSTPGQGTEETQYF. CDR3 nucleotide sequence: TGCAGCGTACAAAGATCGACCCCGGGACAGGGGACGGAGGAGACCCAGTACTTC.

The rearrangement joins TRBV12-2 to TRBJ2-6; whether TRBD2, the table's D call, matches the DNA was not checked. TRBV12-2 is a listed pseudogene. This CDR3 contains 20 residues. The CDR3 here is CASRFRPCSHTFSGANVLTF. The CDR3 bases are TGTGCAAGTCGCTTCCGACCCTGTAGCCACACCTTCTCTGGGGCCAACGTCCTGACTTTC.

The V call is TRBV5-4, the J call TRBJ1-2; 10 bases line up with TRBD1. The CDR3 is 16 amino acids. Germline CDR1 reads SGHNT; CDR2 reads YYREEE (reference sequence). Unmatched junction bases numbered 2, after V lost 0 bases and J lost 0 bases. CDR3 protein: CASSLGDRGPNYGYTF. Here the CDR3 DNA reads TGTGCCAGCAGCTTGGGGGACAGGGGTCCTAACTATGGCTACACCTTC.

The V and J genes are TRBV2 and TRBJ1-2, with D uncertain. With 4 bases removed from V and 7 bases from J, the gap between germline ends came to 16 bases. Germline CDR1 SNHLY, CDR2 FYNNEI. This CDR3 spans 14 amino acids. The CDR3 bases are TGTGCCAGCAGTGTGGGGATCAAGGGTTCTGGCTACACCTTC. Translating gives CASSVGIKGSGYTF.

This rearrangement joins TRBV6-5 to TRBJ2-7, with a possible D match to TRBD1 (6 bases). Germline CDR1 reads MNHEY; CDR2 reads SVGAGI. The CDR3 spans 16 residues. Trimming removed 0 bases at V and 5 bases at J, with 17 bases between. CDR3: CASSYSRQGWENEQYF. The CDR3 nucleotides read TGTGCCAGCAGTTACTCGCGTCAGGGGTGGGAGAACGAGCAGTACTTC.

Only one count was recorded for this clone. This sequence joins TRBV18 and TRBJ1-2; D is unresolved. CDR3 length equals 15 residues. The ends were cut back, 3 bases at V and 10 bases at J, with 21 bases in the middle. Germline CDR1 is KGHSH and CDR2 is LQKENI. The CDR3 DNA is TGTGCCAGCTCACCTGCCGGCAGGCCTTTATTTGACTACACCTTC. Encoded protein: CASSPAGRPLFDYTF.

The rearrangement links TRBV9 to TRBJ1-2; tentatively, D is TRBD1 (5 bases). The CDR3 runs 16 residues. Between the trimmed V and J ends, which lost 1 base and 8 bases, there was a span of 21 bases. Germline CDR1 and CDR2: SGDLS and YYNGEE. CDR3 loop: CASSVQGARPSRGYTF. In DNA, the CDR3 is TGTGCCAGCAGCGTACAAGGGGCGCGTCCTTCGCGGGGCTACACCTTC.

The chain recombines TRBV30 with TRBJ1-5; 7 bases map to TRBD1. The germline V gene encodes CDR1 GTSNPN and CDR2 SVGIG (reference sequence). CDR3 length: 14 amino acids. V shed 2 bases, J shed 6 bases, and the junction held 7 bases outside the gene matches. CDR3 region: CAWSQGQVGQPQHF. The CDR3 coding sequence is TGTGCCTGGAGTCAAGGACAGGTCGGTCAGCCCCAGCATTTT.

The chain links TRBV10-2 to TRBJ1-5; D is unclear. V was clipped by 5 bases and J by 3 bases, with 20 bases between them. This CDR3 has 17 residues. The V gene's germline CDR1 is WSHSY and CDR2 SAAADI. CDR3 loop: CASSSIGRVNANQPQHF. CDR3 nucleotides: TGCGCCAGCAGTTCCATCGGGAGGGTAAACGCCAATCAGCCCCAGCATTTT.

The count of this clone is one. The chain joins TRBV27 to TRBJ2-3, with D perhaps matching TRBD1 or TRBD2 (5 bases each). The CDR3 runs 16 residues. Germline lookup yields CDR1 MNHEY and CDR2 SMNVEV (reference sequence). Trimming pared 3 bases from V and 0 bases from J, leaving 13 bases between. The CDR3 here is CASSFGARRSTDTQYF. The DNA of the CDR3 is TGTGCCAGCAGTTTCGGGGCAAGGCGGAGCACAGATACGCAGTATTTT.

The chain combines TRBV19 with TRBJ2-5; 11 nucleotides align to TRBD2. The germline gives CDR1 LNHDA, CDR2 SQIVND (reference sequence). CDR3 size: 14 residues. Trimming at V came to 5 bases and at J to 5 bases, leaving 4 bases not matched to a gene. CDR3: CASSVAGGPETQYF. The CDR3 DNA reads as TGTGCCAGTAGTGTAGCGGGAGGGCCTGAGACCCAGTACTTC.

This chain joins TRBV6-1 and TRBJ1-5; unclear D gene. The CDR3 is 14 amino acids. Per the germline V gene, CDR1 is MNHNS and CDR2 is SASEGT. Between the trimmed V and J ends, which lost 4 bases and 1 base, there was a span of 8 bases. The CDR3 bases are TGTGCCAGCAGTGGGGCTGGGAGCAATCAGCCCCAGCATTTT. This encodes CASSGAGSNQPQHF.

This clone has a handful of counts. The chain couples TRBV6-1 to TRBJ2-5; D might be TRBD1 or TRBD2, each matching 5 bases. V lost 6 bases and J 3 bases, leaving 11 bases between the germline ends. The CDR3 is 13 amino acids. Germline CDR1 and CDR2: MNHNS and SASEGT. The DNA of the CDR3 is TGTGCCAGCAGCGGGACCTCTAAAGAGACCCAGTACTTC. This sequence encodes CASSGTSKETQYF.

This clone occurred a few times. V and J are TRBV6-1 and TRBJ1-2; D gene unclear. This CDR3 has 12 amino acids. In germline, CDR1 is MNHNS, CDR2 SASEGT. With 4 bases removed from V and 8 bases from J, the gap between germline ends came to 11 bases. CDR3 in DNA: TGTGCCAGCAGTGCCCGGACGAGGGGCTACACCTTC. This codes for CASSARTRGYTF.

V usage is TRBV9 and J usage is TRBJ1-1; D gene uncertain. V gave up 0 bases and J gave up 2 bases, with 8 bases separating them. Germline V gene data show CDR1 as SGDLS and CDR2 as YYNGEE. This CDR3 contains 14 residues. The CDR3 spells CASSVVAENTEAFF. The CDR3 DNA reads TGTGCCAGCAGCGTAGTGGCGGAAAACACTGAAGCTTTCTTT.

The V call is TRBV15, the J call TRBJ2-5; 9 positions agree with TRBD2. The CDR3 is 17 amino acids. Germline CDR1 and CDR2: LNHNV and YYDKDF (reference sequence). J was trimmed by 1 base and V by 0 bases; bases with no gene match: 6. CDR3 sequence: CATSRELAGAPQETQYF. In DNA, the CDR3 is TGTGCCACCAGCAGAGAGTTAGCGGGGGCCCCCCAAGAGACCCAGTACTTC.

The chain couples TRBV7-2 to TRBJ2-5, with 11 bases fitting TRBD2. V gave up 2 bases and J gave up 2 bases; unmatched junction bases: 7. Germline loops: CDR1 SGHTA, CDR2 FQGNSA. This CDR3 is built from 17 residues. Here the CDR3 reads CASSLSLAGGSQETQYF. In DNA, the CDR3 is TGTGCCAGCAGCTTATCGCTAGCGGGAGGTTCTCAAGAGACCCAGTACTTC.

The chain combines TRBV28 with TRBJ2-1; 9 bases align to TRBD2. Germline trimming cut 7 bases from V and 0 bases from J; bases unmatched to any gene: 1. Germline V gene data show CDR1 as MDHEN and CDR2 as SYDVKM. The CDR3 has 14 amino acids. CDR3 sequence (DNA): TGTGCCAGCAAAGCGGGGGGCTCCTACAATGAGCAGTTCTTC. Amino acids: CASKAGGSYNEQFF. Based on the CDR3 plus reference TRBV28 and TRBJ2-1, the full variable domain is DVKVTQSSRYLVKRTGEKVFLECVQDMDHENMFWYRQDPGLGLRLIYFSYDVKMKEKGDIPEGYSVSREKKERFSLILESASTNQTSMYLCASKAGGSYNEQFFGPGTRLTVL.

V and J are TRBV7-8 and TRBJ1-6; D gene unclear. The germline gives CDR1 SGHVS, CDR2 FQNEAQ. V was pared by 5 bases and J by 8 bases, with 10 bases between. The CDR3 has 13 residues. This CDR3 reads CASSPWEDSPLHF. In nucleotides, the CDR3 is TGTGCCAGCAGCCCTTGGGAGGATTCACCCCTCCACTTT.

The V call is TRBV30, the J call TRBJ2-1, with TRBD2 matching over 10 bases. V gave up 3 bases and J gave up 6 bases; unmatched junction bases: 8. This CDR3 comprises 15 residues. The V gene's germline CDR1 is GTSNPN and CDR2 SVGIG (reference sequence). The CDR3 DNA reads TGTGCCTGGAGCGGAGCGGGGGGGAATTTCAATGAGCAGTTCTTC. Translation: CAWSGAGGNFNEQFF.